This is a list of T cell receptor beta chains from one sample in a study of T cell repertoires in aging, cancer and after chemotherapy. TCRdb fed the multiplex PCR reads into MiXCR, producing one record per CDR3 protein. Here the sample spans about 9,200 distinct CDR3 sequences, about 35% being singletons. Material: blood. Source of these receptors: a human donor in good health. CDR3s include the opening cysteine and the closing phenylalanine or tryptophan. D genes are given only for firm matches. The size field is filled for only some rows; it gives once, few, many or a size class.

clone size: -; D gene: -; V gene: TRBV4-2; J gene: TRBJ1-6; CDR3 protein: CASSQAAQGKHSPLHF; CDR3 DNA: TGTGCCAGCAGCCAAGCAGCCCAGGGTAAACATTCACCCCTCCACTTT
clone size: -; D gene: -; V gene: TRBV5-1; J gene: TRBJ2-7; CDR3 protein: CASSLQDPSVYEQYF; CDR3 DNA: TGCGCCAGCAGCTTGCAGGATCCCAGTGTCTACGAGCAGTACTTC
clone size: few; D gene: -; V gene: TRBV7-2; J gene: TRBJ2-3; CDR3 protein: CASSTVTDTQYF; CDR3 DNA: TGTGCCAGCAGCACAGTAACAGATACGCAGTATTTT
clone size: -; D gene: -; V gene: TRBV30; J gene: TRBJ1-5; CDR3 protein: CAWSFYSNQPQHF; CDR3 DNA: TGTGCCTGGAGTTTTTATAGCAATCAGCCCCAGCATTTT
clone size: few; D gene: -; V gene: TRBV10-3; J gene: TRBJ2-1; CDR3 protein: CAISEGGGHTSSYNEQFF; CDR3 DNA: TGTGCCATCAGTGAAGGTGGGGGACATACCAGCTCCTACAATGAGCAGTTCTTC
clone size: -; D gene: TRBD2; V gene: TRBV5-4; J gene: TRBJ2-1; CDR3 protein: CASSRRGLAGGSSYNEQFF; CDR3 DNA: TGTGCCAGCAGCCGGAGGGGACTAGCGGGGGGGAGCTCCTACAATGAGCAGTTCTTC
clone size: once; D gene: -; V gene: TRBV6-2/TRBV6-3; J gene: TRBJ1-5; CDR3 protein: CASSLTVSNQPQHF; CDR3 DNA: TGTGCCAGCAGCCTGACGGTTAGCAATCAGCCCCAGCATTTT
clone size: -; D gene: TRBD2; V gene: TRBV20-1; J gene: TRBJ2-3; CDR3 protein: CSGRAGGSDTQYF; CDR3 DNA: TGCAGTGGCAGGGCGGGGGGGTCAGATACGCAGTATTTT
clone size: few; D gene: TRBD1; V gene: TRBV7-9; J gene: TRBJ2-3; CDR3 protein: CASSSTDRGSADTQYF; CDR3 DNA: TGTGCCAGCAGCTCGACGGACAGGGGAAGTGCAGATACGCAGTATTTT
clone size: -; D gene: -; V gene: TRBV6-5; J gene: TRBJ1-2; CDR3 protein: CASSYSIGAAQGGYTF; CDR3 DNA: TGTGCCAGCAGTTACTCGATAGGGGCAGCGCAGGGGGGCTACACCTTC
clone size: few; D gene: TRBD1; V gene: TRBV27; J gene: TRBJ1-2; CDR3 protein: CASSPNRGEGGYTF; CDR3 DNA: TGTGCCAGCAGTCCTAACAGGGGTGAAGGTGGCTACACCTTC
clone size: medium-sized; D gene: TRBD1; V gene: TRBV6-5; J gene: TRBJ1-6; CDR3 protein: CASSYGVTGGNLHF; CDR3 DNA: TGTGCCAGCAGTTACGGTGTGACAGGGGGAAACCTCCACTTT
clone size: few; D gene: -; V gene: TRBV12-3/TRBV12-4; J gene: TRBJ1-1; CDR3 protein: CASSLGRGNTEAFF; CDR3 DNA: TGTGCCAGCAGTTTAGGCAGGGGGAACACTGAAGCTTTCTTT
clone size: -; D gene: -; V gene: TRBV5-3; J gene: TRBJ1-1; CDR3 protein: CASNLGAGRTEAFF; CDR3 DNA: TGTGCCAGCAACCTTGGGGCGGGACGGACTGAAGCTTTCTTT
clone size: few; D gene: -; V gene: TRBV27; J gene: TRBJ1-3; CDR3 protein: CASSFRGTSGNTIYF; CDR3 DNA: TGTGCCAGCAGTTTTCGTGGGACCTCTGGAAACACCATATATTTT
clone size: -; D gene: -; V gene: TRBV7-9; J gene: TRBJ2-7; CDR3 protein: CASSLAGAEQYF; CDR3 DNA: TGTGCCAGCAGCTTAGCGGGCGCCGAGCAGTACTTC
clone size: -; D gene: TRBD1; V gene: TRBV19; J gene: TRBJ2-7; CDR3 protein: CASSIAGDSSLEQYF; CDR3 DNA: TGTGCCAGTAGTATAGCAGGGGACAGCTCTCTCGAGCAGTACTTC
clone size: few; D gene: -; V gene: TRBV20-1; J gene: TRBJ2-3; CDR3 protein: CSARGTITDTQYF; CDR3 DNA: TGCAGTGCTAGAGGGACTATCACAGATACGCAGTATTTT
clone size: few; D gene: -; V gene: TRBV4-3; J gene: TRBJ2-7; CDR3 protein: CASSLLRGLSYEQYF; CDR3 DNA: TGTGCCAGCAGCTTACTCCGGGGGTTATCCTACGAGCAGTACTTC
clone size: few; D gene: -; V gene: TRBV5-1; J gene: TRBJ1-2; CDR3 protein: CASSPQAGDGYTF; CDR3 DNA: TGCGCCAGCAGCCCCCAGGCAGGGGATGGCTACACCTTC
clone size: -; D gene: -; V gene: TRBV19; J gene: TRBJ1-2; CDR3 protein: CASSIGIGSYGYTF; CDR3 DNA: TGTGCCAGTAGTATTGGAATAGGGTCATATGGCTACACCTTC
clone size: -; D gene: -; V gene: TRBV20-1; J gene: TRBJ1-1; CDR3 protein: CSARVTLSGMNTEAFF; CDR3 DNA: TGCAGTGCTAGAGTTACTCTCTCAGGCATGAACACTGAAGCTTTCTTT
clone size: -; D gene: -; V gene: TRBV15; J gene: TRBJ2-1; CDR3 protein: CATSRAIESEQFF; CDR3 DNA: TGTGCCACCAGCAGAGCGATAGAGTCTGAGCAGTTCTTC
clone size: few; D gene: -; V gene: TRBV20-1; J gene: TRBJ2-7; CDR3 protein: CSARAQQKSSYEQYF; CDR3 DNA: TGCAGTGCTAGAGCTCAACAGAAGAGCTCCTACGAGCAGTACTTC
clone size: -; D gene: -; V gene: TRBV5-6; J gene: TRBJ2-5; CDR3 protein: CASSVPGKGTQYF; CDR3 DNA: TGTGCCAGCAGCGTGCCAGGAAAGGGGACCCAGTACTTC
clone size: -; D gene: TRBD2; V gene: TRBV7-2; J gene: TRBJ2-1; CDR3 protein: CASSLRDYLYNEQFF; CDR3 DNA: TGTGCCAGCAGCCTCCGGGACTATCTATACAATGAGCAGTTCTTC
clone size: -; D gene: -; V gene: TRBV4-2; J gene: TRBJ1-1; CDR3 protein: CASSLEGYLNTEAFF; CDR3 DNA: TGTGCCAGCAGCTTAGAAGGTTACCTGAACACTGAAGCTTTCTTT